This TCR beta chain was found in a study of OX40 agonist ivuxolimab in advanced cancers. Repertoires were generated with immunoSEQ multiplex PCR, while TCRdb's copy carries only in-frame clones and drops some. The repertoire includes about 55,000 clones, around 85% of them detected once, and roughly 13% sits in the top ten. The ends lost 1 base at V and 3 bases at J; junction bases unmatched: 6. The CDR3 is made up of 15 amino acids. Per the germline V gene, CDR1 is LGHNA and CDR2 is YSLEER. The sequence derives from an adult with an advanced solid tumor such as melanoma, head and neck, liver or kidney cancer. The chain couples TRBV4-3 to TRBJ2-7; the match to TRBD2 covers 7 bases. This specimen was CD4+ or CD8+ T cells sorted from blood, taken in a trial of the OX40 agonist ivuxolimab. The CDR3 DNA follows: TGCGCCAGCAGCCAAGGGGGAGGGGTTCACTACGAGCAGTACTTC. Its protein product is CASSQGGGVHYEQYF.